This TCR beta chain is drawn from a study of blood T cell repertoires in COVID-19. Across the whole study: Recovered participants had two consecutive negative NP/OP PCR tests, healthcare professional clearance, or symptom resolution.

The authors' processing: It was from reference gene primer amplification that nucleated cell counts were estimated. Assay: immunoSEQ multiplex PCR; the TCRdb copy retains only in-frame clones and omits some. V, J and clone size reflect that table, while D and trimming were determined from the DNA. The sample lists more than 200,000 clones, roughly 87% occurring once. CDR1 is LNHDA and CDR2 is SQIVND in the germline V gene (reference sequence). This CDR3 comprises 15 residues. Losses at the gene ends were 5 bases for V and 6 bases for J; bases not matched to a gene: 4. The J gene is TRBJ2-1, the V gene TRBV19; 13 nucleotides align to TRBD2. The material sequenced was PBMCs or T cells enriched from blood (not recorded which). The source of this sequence is a man in his thirties or forties in a cohort exposed to, infected with or recovered from COVID-19 (not recorded which). Here the CDR3 DNA reads TGTGCCAGTAGTTTAACTAGCGGGAGGGCCAATGAGCAGTTCTTC. As protein: CASSLTSGRANEQFF. Using reference TRBV19 and TRBJ2-1 for the parts outside the CDR3, the full variable domain is DGGITQSPKYLFRKEGQNVTLSCEQNLNHDAMYWYRQDPGQGLRLIYYSQIVNDFQKGDIAEGYSVSREKKESFPLTVTSAQKNPTAFYLCASSLTSGRANEQFFGPGTRLTVL.